One sample yielded the 5 T cell receptor beta chains listed below, sequenced in a study of Graves' ophthalmopathy and Graves' hyperthyroidism. From RNA, the CDR3 regions of TCR beta chains were amplified and sequenced. Scientists carried out first-round RT-PCR using HTBI primers and then a second-round multiplex PCR. In TCRdb, the multiplex PCR reads were re-called with MiXCR into one record per CDR3 protein. The sample yields over a million distinct CDR3 sequences, roughly 35% seen once. Material: peripheral blood or thyroid tissue (not recorded which). Source of these receptors: an adult man with Graves' hyperthyroidism.

Of note for this clonotype: The conserved final phenylalanine or tryptophan is absent from the CDR3, which likely points to a read error. No DNA is shown, since the ends of the CDR3 on it are uncertain; the CDR3 is the one TCRdb lists. The chain employs TRBV15 and TRBJ2-6. The germline gives CDR1 LNHNV, CDR2 YYDKDF (reference sequence). The CDR3 adds up to 11 amino acids, both ends counted. CDR3 region: CATSRDSAGLV.

This clonotype was detected ten times or more. This chain's CDR3 is CASSVGLAGGPDSETGELFF. The DNA for the CDR3 is TGTGCCAGCAGCGTAGGGCTAGCGGGAGGGCCCGATTCGGAAACCGGGGAGCTGTTTTTT. This chain links TRBV9 with TRBJ2-2; the match to TRBD2 covers 12 bases. Germline V gives CDR1 SGDLS, CDR2 YYNGEE. V gave up 0 bases and J gave up 5 bases; unmatched junction bases: 14. The CDR3 extends over 20 amino acids.

The J gene is TRBJ1-1, the V gene TRBV7-9; D possibly corresponds to TRBD1 (5 bases). This CDR3 is 14 amino acids long. Germline V gene sequence: CDR1 SEHNR, CDR2 FQNEAQ (reference sequence). V lost 5 bases and J lost 6, with 16 bases in between. The CDR3 reads CASSPSGRGAEAFF. The CDR3 coding sequence is TGTGCCAGCAGCCCCAGTGGGCGGGGGGCTGAAGCTTTCTTT.

This clonotype was recorded many times. This sequence joins TRBV29-1 and TRBJ1-5, with D maybe TRBD1 (5 bases). V lost 4 bases and J 3 bases, leaving 16 bases between the germline ends. Germline CDR1 and CDR2: SQVTM and ANQGSEA. This CDR3 comprises 15 residues. The CDR3 sequence: CSVVAAGGTNQPQHF. DNA of the CDR3: TGCAGCGTTGTAGCGGCGGGGGGGACCAATCAGCCCCAGCATTTT.

This clonotype was recorded at least ten times. The chain combines TRBV12-3 or TRBV12-4 with TRBJ2-5; TRBD2 is a possible D gene (5 bases). Trimming shortened V by 6 bases and J by 5 bases, and 13 bases separated the two germline ends. The CDR3 runs to 13 residues. In DNA form, the CDR3 reads TGTGCCAGCAGGGCCGGGGATAGGGAGACCCAGTACTTC. Protein product: CASRAGDRETQYF.